This T cell receptor beta chain was recorded in a study of CD8+ T cells in alopecia areata. Study-level background: Twice a day, 5 to 10 mg of oral tofacitinib was administered to treated patients.

J gave up 4 bases and V 2 bases, and 3 bases lay outside the gene matches. CDR1 is MRHNA and CDR2 is SNTAGT in the germline V gene. The CDR3 has 15 residues. General study points: Normal scalp showed lower clonality than lesional scalp, especially alopecia totalis/universalis.

This clone was found a few times. Its antigen is as yet unknown. RNA extraction and reverse transcription yielded cDNA as sequencing template. Clones were sequenced by immunoSEQ multiplex PCR, and TCRdb holds only the in-frame ones, with some missing. Here the sample spans about 130,000 clones, more than 40% being singletons. Peripheral blood, together with lesional scalp punch biopsies, was collected from alopecia areata patients. The chain is built from TRBV6-4 and TRBJ2-3, with 10 bases identical to TRBD2. The TCR was taken from a human donor with alopecia areata. This specimen was CD8+ T cells sorted from blood, taken at week 0. The CDR3 reads CASSDQAGGPDTQYF. In DNA, the CDR3 is TGTGCCAGCAGTGACCAAGCGGGGGGGCCAGATACGCAGTATTTT.